The present entry profiles one TCR beta chain with its context. Unsorted samples used about 90 million PBMCs for genomic DNA. The data were taken from a study of shared clonotypes between healthy human individuals. Genomic DNA (from each subset) was split evenly across several immunoSEQ plates. The assay was immunoSEQ multiplex PCR, and TCRdb's table has in-frame clones only and misses some. The sample carries 75,000 to 100,000 clones, over 40% recorded once. The ends lost 5 bases at V and 8 bases at J; junction bases unmatched: 7. The CDR3 has 14 residues. Germline loops: CDR1 LGHNA, CDR2 YNFKEQ. This TCR derives from a woman between 40 and 55 years old in good health. Some clones in this sample may be carry-over from other donors' samples. Sample: PBMCs. V gene TRBV4-2 combines with J gene TRBJ1-2; 11 bases line up with TRBD1. The CDR3 DNA follows: TGTGCCAGCAGCTTGCTCGGGACAGGGGGAGGCTACACCTTC. Translated: CASSLLGTGGGYTF.